Many counts were recorded for the clone carrying this T cell receptor (beta chain). The antigen remains undetermined. The sample is drawn from a study of T cells in Graves' hyperthyroidism and ophthalmopathy. Study in general: Blood was drawn when the patient was first diagnosed and still untreated. Points from the study as a whole: The majority of expanded thyroid clonotypes above 0.001 also appeared in blood.

Graves' hyperthyroidism showing no ophthalmopathy progression within 18 months was considered stable. The investigators amplified TCR beta CDR3 regions from RNA transcripts. The primer set for the first-round RT-PCR of the TCR CDR3 was HTBI. One entry per CDR3 protein, called by TCRdb with MiXCR from the multiplex PCR reads. The sample records about 420,000 distinct CDR3 sequences, approximately 14% being singletons. J was trimmed by 0 bases and V by 5 bases; bases with no gene match: 6. The CDR3 has 15 residues. Germline CDR1 and CDR2: SGHVS and FNYEAQ. This chain connects TRBV7-6 to TRBJ2-7, with TRBD2 matching over 8 bases. The sample consisted of blood. This sequence was found in a woman younger than 30 with Graves' hyperthyroidism. The CDR3 sequence: CASSLLAESSYEQYF. Written as DNA, the CDR3 is TGTGCCAGCAGCCTACTAGCGGAGAGCTCCTACGAGCAGTACTTC.